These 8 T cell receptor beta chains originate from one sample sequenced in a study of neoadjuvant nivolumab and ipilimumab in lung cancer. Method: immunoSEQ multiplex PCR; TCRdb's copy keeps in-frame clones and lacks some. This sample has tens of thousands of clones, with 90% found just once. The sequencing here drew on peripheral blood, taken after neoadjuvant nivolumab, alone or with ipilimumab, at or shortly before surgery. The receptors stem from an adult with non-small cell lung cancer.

Here the CDR3 DNA reads TGTGCCAGCAGCGCTTTGGGGGACACAGATACGCAGTATTTT. It is translated as CASSALGDTDTQYF. The V call is TRBV9, the J call TRBJ2-3; perhaps D is TRBD1 or TRBD2 (5 bases each). The CDR3 spans 14 residues. The V and J ends lost 3 bases and 2 bases respectively, with 10 bases between them. Germline V gives CDR1 SGDLS, CDR2 YYNGEE.

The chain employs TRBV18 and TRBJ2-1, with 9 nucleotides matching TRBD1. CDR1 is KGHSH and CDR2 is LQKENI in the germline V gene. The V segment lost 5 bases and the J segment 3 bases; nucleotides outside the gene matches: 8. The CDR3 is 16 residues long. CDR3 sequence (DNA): TGTGCCAGCTCATCAGACCGGGACAGGGACTACAATGAGCAGTTCTTC. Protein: CASSSDRDRDYNEQFF.

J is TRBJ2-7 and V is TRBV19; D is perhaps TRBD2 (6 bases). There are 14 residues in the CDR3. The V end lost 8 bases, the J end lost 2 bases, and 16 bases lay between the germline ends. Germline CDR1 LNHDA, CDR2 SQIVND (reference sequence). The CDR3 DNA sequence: TGTGCCAGTTCCGCCCGGGACTTACCCTACGAGCAGTACTTC. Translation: CASSARDLPYEQYF.

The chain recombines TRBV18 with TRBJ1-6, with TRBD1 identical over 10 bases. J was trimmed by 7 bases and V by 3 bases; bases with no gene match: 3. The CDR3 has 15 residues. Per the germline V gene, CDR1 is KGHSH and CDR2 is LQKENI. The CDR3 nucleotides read TGTGCCAGCTCACCGGACAGGGGGGGCAATTCACCCCTCCACTTT. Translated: CASSPDRGGNSPLHF. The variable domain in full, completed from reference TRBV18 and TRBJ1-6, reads NAGVMQNPRHLVRRRGQEARLRCSPMKGHSHVYWYRQLPEEGLKFMVYLQKENIIDESGMPKERFSAEFPKEGPSILRIQQVVRGDSAAYFCASSPDRGGNSPLHFGNGTRLTVT.

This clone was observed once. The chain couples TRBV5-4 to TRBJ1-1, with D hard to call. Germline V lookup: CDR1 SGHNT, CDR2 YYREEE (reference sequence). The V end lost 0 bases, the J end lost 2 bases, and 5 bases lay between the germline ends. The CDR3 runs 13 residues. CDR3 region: CASSLGINTEAFF. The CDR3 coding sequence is TGTGCCAGCAGCTTGGGGATTAACACTGAAGCTTTCTTT.

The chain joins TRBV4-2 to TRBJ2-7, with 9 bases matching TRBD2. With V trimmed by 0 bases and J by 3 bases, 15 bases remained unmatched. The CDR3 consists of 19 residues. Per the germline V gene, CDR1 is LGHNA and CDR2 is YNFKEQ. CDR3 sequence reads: CASSQESASGATEFYEQYF. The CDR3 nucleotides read TGTGCCAGCAGCCAAGAATCGGCTAGCGGGGCAACCGAATTCTACGAGCAGTACTTC.

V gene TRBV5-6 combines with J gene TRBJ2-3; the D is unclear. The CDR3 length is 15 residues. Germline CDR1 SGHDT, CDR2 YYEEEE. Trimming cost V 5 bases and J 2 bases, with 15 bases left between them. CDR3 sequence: CASSEVTVPTDTQYF. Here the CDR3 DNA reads TGTGCCAGCAGTGAGGTAACGGTCCCCACAGATACGCAGTATTTT. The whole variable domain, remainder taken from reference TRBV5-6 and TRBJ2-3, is DAGVTQSPTHLIKTRGQQVTLRCSPKSGHDTVSWYQQALGQGPQFIFQYYEEEERQRGNFPDRFSGHQFPNYSSELNVNALLLGDSALYLCASSEVTVPTDTQYFGPGTRLTVL.

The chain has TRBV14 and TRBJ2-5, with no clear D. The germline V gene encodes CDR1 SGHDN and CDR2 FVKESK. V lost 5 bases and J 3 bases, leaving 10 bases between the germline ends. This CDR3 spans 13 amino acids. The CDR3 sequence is CASSVNPEETQYF. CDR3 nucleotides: TGTGCCAGCAGCGTGAACCCCGAAGAGACCCAGTACTTC.